The clone carrying this T cell receptor (beta chain) was observed a handful of times. The antigen is undetermined. This clone may be a read error of a much larger clone one base away. This likely comes from a read error, as the CDR3 has no conserved phenylalanine or tryptophan at its end. Regarding time point: newly diagnosed GD, antithyroid drugs for less than 3 months. PBMC RNA served as the TCR library source. This specimen comes from a study of regulatory T cells in long-lasting Graves disease. Study in general: Antithyroid drugs had been taken under 3 months by newly diagnosed Graves' patients. Notes on the study in general: Newly diagnosed patients shared about a thousand public clonotypes; persistent patients shared around 2,500.

Assembly of TCR beta libraries relied on iRepertoire HTBI primers together with Arm-PCR of CDR3 regions. TCRdb reprocessed the multiplex PCR reads via MiXCR and lists one record per CDR3 protein. The sample contains approximately 460,000 distinct CDR3 sequences, roughly 17% of which appear only once. In germline, CDR1 is SGHVS, CDR2 FQNEAQ. This CDR3 spans 15 amino acids. V dropped 5 bases and J dropped 7; count of bases not matched to a gene: 10. These data were also filed under a second study, of T cells in Graves' hyperthyroidism and ophthalmopathy. This second report adds: On the basis of clinical symptoms, serum thyroxine and TRAb, thyroid ultrasound and orbital computed tomography, diagnoses were made.

The sequence was collected from a woman in her 30s with Graves disease. The specimen comprised peripheral blood mononuclear cells (PBMCs), sampled at new diagnosis, from a patient treated with antithyroid drugs. This chain uses TRBV7-8 with TRBJ1-1; 10 bases map to TRBD1. CDR3 amino acids: CASSTSGTGASEAFS. The DNA of the CDR3 is TGTGCCAGCAGCACCTCCGGGACAGGGGCCAGTGAAGCTTTCTCT.